Each of the 6 T cell receptor beta chains below was sequenced from the same sample in a study of OX40 agonist ivuxolimab in advanced cancers. The assay was immunoSEQ multiplex PCR, and TCRdb's table has in-frame clones only and misses some. This table has about 80,000 clones, approximately 92% appearing once. The sample in question was CD4+ or CD8+ T cells sorted from blood, obtained in a trial of the OX40 agonist ivuxolimab. Receptors originate from an adult with an advanced solid tumor such as melanoma, head and neck, liver or kidney cancer.

The rearrangement joins TRBV28 to TRBJ1-1, with no clear D. V lost 3 bases to trimming and J lost 4 bases, with 15 bases between them. The CDR3 sequence is 15 residues long. Germline V CDR1 and CDR2: MDHEN, SYDVKM. The CDR3 coding sequence is TGTGCCAGCAGTTTGTATGGCACGAAGGGCACTGAAGCTTTCTTT. Protein: CASSLYGTKGTEAFF.

The chain recombines TRBV6-5 with TRBJ2-5; D is uncertain. CDR1 is MNHEY, CDR2 SVGAGI, per germline. This CDR3 is built from 13 residues. V lost 0 bases and J lost 5, with 7 bases in between. This chain's CDR3 is CASSYSGVETQYF. The CDR3 bases are TGTGCCAGCAGTTACTCCGGCGTTGAGACCCAGTACTTC.

CDR3 coding DNA: TGTGCCAGCAGCGCTCTAGACCCGGGCACAGATACGCAGTATTTT. Protein: CASSALDPGTDTQYF. The chain recombines TRBV9 with TRBJ2-3; unclear D gene. Between the trimmed V and J ends, which lost 3 bases and 1 base, there was a span of 12 bases. From germline, CDR1 is SGDLS and CDR2 YYNGEE. This CDR3 spans 15 amino acids.

The V call is TRBV20-1, the J call TRBJ1-1; no firm D call. The V gene's germline CDR1 is DFQATT and CDR2 SNEGSKA (reference sequence). Trimming took off 3 bases at V and 7 bases at J, with 9 bases between the two ends. This CDR3 comprises 11 residues. CDR3 DNA: TGCAGTGCTAGTAGCCTCGGTGAAGCTTTCTTT. Its translation is CSASSLGEAFF.

The J gene is TRBJ2-5, the V gene TRBV23-1; possibly TRBD2 for D (6 bases). TRBV23-1 is an ORF; its function is uncertain. V gave up 1 base and J gave up 1 base, with 13 bases separating them. The CDR3 has 16 amino acids. The CDR3 DNA reads TGCGCCAGCAGTCAATTCGTACGGACTATCCAAGAGACCCAGTACTTC. It is translated as CASSQFVRTIQETQYF.

The chain couples TRBV5-4 to TRBJ2-7; D is unclear. Looked up from germline, CDR1 is SGHNT and CDR2 is YYREEE (reference sequence). Deletions cut 4 bases from V and 2 bases from J, with 13 bases between. CDR3 length: 14 residues. CDR3: CASSVDLGPYEQYF. CDR3 bases: TGTGCCAGCAGCGTTGACCTCGGACCCTACGAGCAGTACTTC.